This TCR beta chain was profiled in a study of human T cells and chemical hapten exposure. V lost 0 bases, J lost 3 bases, and 5 bases lay in between. CDR1 and CDR2 (germline): SGHKS, YYEKEE (reference sequence). This CDR3 is built from 13 residues. Time point described: healthy volunteer bleed at 6 weeks. The authors extracted total RNA from unfractionated whole blood. TCRdb itself ran the RACE reads through MiXCR, one entry per CDR3 protein. Altogether around 65,000 distinct CDR3 sequences are present, around 6.1% being singletons, with the ten largest covering around 3.4%. This receptor was obtained from a female donor in good health. Some clones in this sample may be carry-over from other donors' samples. The sequenced sample was whole blood. The rearrangement links TRBV5-5 to TRBJ2-3, with unresolved D. The CDR3 nucleotides are TGTGCCAGCAGCTTGGTCGGGACAGATACGCAGTATTTT. Encoded protein: CASSLVGTDTQYF.